Below are 23 T cell receptor beta chains sequenced from a single sample in a study of cytomegalovirus exposure and HLA in healthy donors. The primer mix had 60 Vbeta and 13 Jbeta primers. Sequencing was performed with immunoSEQ multiplex PCR; in TCRdb, only in-frame clones are kept and a portion is missing. The table includes fewer than 180,000 clones, 79% detected once. Material: PBMCs. All receptors derive from a human donor in good health.

In its sample, this clone was seen once. The chain employs TRBV28 and TRBJ2-7; perhaps TRBD1 as D (5 bases). Germline loops: CDR1 MDHEN, CDR2 SYDVKM. This CDR3 is built from 13 residues. Trimming shortened V by 8 bases and J by 9 bases, and 20 bases separated the two germline ends. The CDR3 loop reads CASSTVNPLRQYF. CDR3 in DNA: TGTGCCAGCTCGACAGTTAATCCCCTAAGGCAGTACTTC.

The table lists this clone with a count of one. CDR3 coding DNA: TGTGCCAGCAGTATAATTTTTGCAGATACGCAGTATTTT. This gives the protein CASSIIFADTQYF. V gene TRBV2 combines with J gene TRBJ2-3, with no clear D. The V end was cut by 5 bases, the J end by 4 bases, with 10 bases between. Per germline, CDR1 SNHLY and CDR2 FYNNEI. The CDR3 is 13 amino acids. The entire variable domain, with the rest obtained from reference TRBV2 and TRBJ2-3, is as follows: EPEVTQTPSHQVTQMGQEVILRCVPISNHLYFYWYRQILGQKVEFLVSFYNNEISEKSEIFDDQFSVERPDGSNFTLKIRSTKLEDSAMYFCASSIIFADTQYFGPGTRLTVL.

The J gene is TRBJ1-2, the V gene TRBV10-3, with D possibly being TRBD1 (6 bases). CDR3 size: 13 residues. Per the germline V gene, CDR1 is ENHRY and CDR2 is SYGVKD. Trimming took off 6 bases at V and 7 bases at J, with 15 bases between the two ends. The CDR3 DNA follows: TGTGCCATCAGGGAGCAGGGGTGGAGTGGCTACACCTTC. It yields the protein CAIREQGWSGYTF.

The CDR3 DNA sequence: TGTGCCAGCAGCCCTCATAGGAGGGCCGGCGAGACCCAGTACTTC. Translation: CASSPHRRAGETQYF. V and J are TRBV27 and TRBJ2-5; perhaps TRBD2 as D (6 bases). The V and J ends lost 6 bases and 5 bases respectively, with 19 bases between them. The CDR3 spans 15 residues. In germline, CDR1 is MNHEY, CDR2 SMNVEV (reference sequence).

V and J are TRBV4-2 and TRBJ1-4; 8 positions agree with TRBD1. Germline V gives CDR1 LGHNA, CDR2 YNFKEQ. The ends lost 6 bases at V and 5 bases at J; junction bases unmatched: 5. CDR3 length equals 14 residues. The CDR3 DNA follows: TGTGCCAGCAGGTCAGGACAGGGAAATGAAAAACTGTTTTTT. Translated: CASRSGQGNEKLFF.

The V call is TRBV6-9, the J call TRBJ2-5, with unresolved D. Per the germline V gene, CDR1 is MNHGY and CDR2 is SVAAGI. V was pared by 4 bases and J by 0 bases, with 6 bases between. The CDR3 consists of 13 residues. The CDR3 reads CASSCAYQETQYF. CDR3 in DNA: TGTGCCAGCAGTTGTGCGTACCAAGAGACCCAGTACTTC.

The chain carries TRBV14 and TRBJ2-5; possibly TRBD2 for D (6 bases). V lost 3 bases, J lost 4 bases, and 9 bases lay in between. Germline lookup yields CDR1 SGHDN and CDR2 FVKESK. The CDR3 length is 13 residues. The CDR3 loop is CASSQGGGETQYF. CDR3 DNA: TGTGCCAGCAGCCAGGGGGGAGGAGAGACCCAGTACTTC.

V gene TRBV15 combines with J gene TRBJ1-1; 7 bases are shared with TRBD1. Germline V gives CDR1 LNHNV, CDR2 YYDKDF (reference sequence). J lost 3 bases, V lost 5 bases, and 18 bases had no gene match. This CDR3 region has 18 residues. CDR3 residues: CATSRPEGARAYHTEAFF. The DNA of the CDR3 is TGTGCCACCAGCCGTCCTGAGGGGGCGAGGGCTTATCACACTGAAGCTTTCTTT.

The chain is built from TRBV28 and TRBJ1-4, with TRBD1 as a possible D gene (6 bases). The CDR3 is made up of 15 amino acids. Trimming stripped 6 bases from V and 8 bases from J, with 19 bases between. Germline lookup yields CDR1 MDHEN and CDR2 SYDVKM. The CDR3 is CASRPTRGLGEKLFF. DNA for the CDR3: TGTGCCAGCAGGCCAACCAGGGGTCTGGGAGAAAAACTGTTTTTT.

The sample holds one count of this clone. V is TRBV11-2 and J is TRBJ2-7; 7 bases fit TRBD2. CDR1 and CDR2 from the germline V gene are SGHAT and FQNNGV. The CDR3 extends over 19 amino acids. J gave up 3 bases and V 6 bases, and 23 bases lay outside the gene matches. CDR3 residues: CASRGYTGTTSLPNYEQYF. The CDR3, as DNA: TGTGCCAGCAGAGGGTATACCGGGACTACCTCCCTACCAAACTACGAGCAGTACTTC.

This clone appeared a few times. The chain combines TRBV19 with TRBJ2-5; TRBD2 matches 8 bases. V lost 4 bases, J lost 5 bases, and 21 bases stayed unmatched. The CDR3 totals 19 residues. The germline V gene encodes CDR1 LNHDA and CDR2 SQIVND (reference sequence). CDR3 sequence reads: CASSKDSLESVAGLETQYF. The DNA for the CDR3 is TGTGCCAGTAGTAAGGACAGTCTCGAGTCGGTAGCGGGACTGGAGACCCAGTACTTC.

The J gene is TRBJ2-7, the V gene TRBV28, with TRBD1 identical over 9 bases. The CDR3 is 15 amino acids. Germline lookup yields CDR1 MDHEN and CDR2 SYDVKM. The J segment lost 4 bases and the V segment lost 4 bases, leaving 8 bases of the junction unmatched. DNA for the CDR3: TGTGCCAGCAGTTCTAGGACAGGGGCCCTTTACGAGCAGTACTTC. It encodes CASSSRTGALYEQYF.

The gene calls are TRBV9 and TRBJ1-1; D unclear. The CDR3 runs 17 residues. The germline gives CDR1 SGDLS, CDR2 YYNGEE. V lost 0 bases to trimming and J lost 0 bases, with 15 bases between them. CDR3 sequence reads: CASSVDSPENMNTEAFF. The CDR3 DNA follows: TGTGCCAGCAGCGTAGACTCACCGGAGAACATGAACACTGAAGCTTTCTTT.

The chain combines TRBV6-5 with TRBJ2-4; maybe TRBD2 (6 bases). CDR3 length equals 15 residues. Trimming cost V 6 bases and J 0 bases, with 12 bases left between them. Germline values: CDR1 MNHEY, CDR2 SVGAGI. CDR3 sequence: CASRGSGLAKNIQYF. Here the CDR3 DNA reads TGTGCCAGCAGGGGAAGCGGGCTAGCCAAAAACATTCAGTACTTC.

V and J are TRBV25-1 and TRBJ2-3, with 7 bases that match TRBD2. Germline V CDR1 and CDR2: MGHDK, SYGVNS. V lost 2 bases and J lost 4; bases outside the gene matches: 3. The CDR3 loop spans 14 amino acids. CDR3 sequence: CASSEGRVSDTQYF. The CDR3 nucleotides are TGTGCCAGCAGTGAAGGGAGGGTTTCAGATACGCAGTATTTT.

This clone showed up just a few times. One junction end does not reproduce the germline sequence, and a read error may be involved. The chain recombines TRBV28 with TRBJ1-2; perhaps TRBD1 as D (6 bases). Germline V gene sequence: CDR1 MDHEN, CDR2 SYDVKM. The CDR3 runs to 13 residues. The CDR3 reads CASSLLGGYGYPF. As DNA, the CDR3 is TGTGCCAGCAGTTTACTAGGGGGATACGGCTACCCCTTC.

J is TRBJ2-5 and V is TRBV19; 11 bases match TRBD2. The CDR3 has 17 residues. Germline V gene sequence: CDR1 LNHDA, CDR2 SQIVND (reference sequence). Trimming removed 2 bases from V and 5 bases from J; junction bases left unmatched: 10. The CDR3 is CASSITHASGGRETQYF. In DNA form, the CDR3 reads TGTGCCAGTAGTATAACTCACGCTAGCGGGGGGCGGGAGACCCAGTACTTC.

This chain links TRBV5-1 with TRBJ1-6; 9 bases agree with TRBD1. The CDR3 covers 17 residues. Germline lookup yields CDR1 SGHRS and CDR2 YFSETQ. The trim removed 3 bases at V and 1 base at J, leaving 5 bases unmatched. CDR3 sequence: CASSYTGGQSYNSPLHF. The CDR3 bases are TGCGCCAGCAGCTACACAGGGGGCCAGTCCTATAATTCACCCCTCCACTTT.

This clone was picked up a small number of times. The gene calls are TRBV29-1 and TRBJ2-5; tentatively, D is TRBD2 (7 bases). Germline assignment: CDR1 SQVTM and CDR2 ANQGSEA. Trimming left V 6 bases short and J 4 bases short, with 18 bases between. The CDR3 has 14 residues. Here the CDR3 reads CSVHFGGRGETQYF. CDR3 coding DNA: TGCAGCGTGCACTTCGGGGGGCGAGGAGAGACCCAGTACTTC. Filled out from reference TRBV29-1 and TRBJ2-5, the complete variable domain reads SAVISQKPSRDICQRGTSLTIQCQVDSQVTMMFWYRQQPGQSLTLIATANQGSEATYESGFVIDKFPISRPNLTFSTLTVSNMSPEDSSIYLCSVHFGGRGETQYFGPGTRLLVL.

This clone was picked up a small number of times. This sequence joins TRBV30 and TRBJ1-3; 7 bases are shared with TRBD1. Trimming removed 7 bases from V and 0 bases from J; junction bases left unmatched: 9. The CDR3 contains 15 residues. Germline loops: CDR1 GTSNPN, CDR2 SVGIG (reference sequence). The CDR3 is CAYNPGQNSGNTIYF. DNA for the CDR3: TGTGCCTATAACCCGGGACAGAACTCTGGAAACACCATATATTTT.

The rearrangement links TRBV11-1 to TRBJ1-1; D unresolved. CDR1 and CDR2 from the germline V gene are SGHAT and FQDESV (reference sequence). The CDR3 sequence is 15 residues long. V lost 7 bases to trimming and J lost 0 bases, with 15 bases between them. This chain's CDR3 is CASIVGVDVNTEAFF. DNA of the CDR3: TGTGCCAGCATCGTCGGGGTGGATGTGAACACTGAAGCTTTCTTT.

The V call is TRBV11-2, the J call TRBJ2-1; 10 positions agree with TRBD1. After removal of 4 bases from V and 4 bases from J, the junction contained 4 bases not matched to a gene. The CDR3 has 15 amino acids. Germline values: CDR1 SGHAT, CDR2 FQNNGV. Written as DNA, the CDR3 is TGTGCCAGCAGCTCGGGGACAGGGGCGTACAATGAGCAGTTCTTC. This encodes CASSSGTGAYNEQFF.

The chain employs TRBV20-1 and TRBJ1-2; no reliable D call. Deletions cut 1 base from V and 5 bases from J, with 5 bases between. This CDR3 is 11 amino acids long. From germline, CDR1 is DFQATT and CDR2 SNEGSKA (reference sequence). DNA for the CDR3: TGCAGTGCTAGAGTGGCATATGGCTACACCTTC. Translated: CSARVAYGYTF.